This TCR beta chain was recovered during a study of shared clonotypes between healthy human individuals. Everyone who donated was a Caucasian adult who lived in Nashville, Tennessee. CDR1 is SGHTA, CDR2 FQGTGA, per germline. CDR3 length: 15 residues. With 0 bases removed from V and 3 bases from J, the gap between germline ends came to 10 bases. Sequencing was performed with immunoSEQ multiplex PCR; in TCRdb, only in-frame clones are kept and a portion is missing. The table includes roughly 2.2 million clones, 92% detected once. The TCR comes from a man aged 18 to 29 in good health. Some clones in this sample may be carry-over from other donors' samples. The V gene is TRBV7-3, the J gene TRBJ2-3; D is possibly TRBD1 (6 bases). The sample consisted of naive CD4+ T cells from PBMCs. Subset described: CD45RA+ positively selected. The CDR3 nucleotides are TGTGCCAGCAGCTTAACCTCCCAGGGGACAGATACGCAGTATTTT. Translation: CASSLTSQGTDTQYF. Looking up the rest from reference TRBV7-3 and TRBJ2-3 gives the full variable domain: GAGVSQTPSNKVTEKGKYVELRCDPISGHTALYWYRQSLGQGPEFLIYFQGTGAADDSGLPNDRFFAVRPEGSVSTLKIQRTERGDSAVYLCASSLTSQGTDTQYFGPGTRLTVL.